A selection of T cell receptor beta chains follows, all from one sample in a study of blood T cells in healthy people across ages. TCRdb re-analysed the 5' RACE reads in MiXCR, keeping a single row per CDR3 protein. Among roughly 800,000 distinct CDR3 sequences, about 25% were seen once, and the ten largest hold 9.4%. The sample was also reused in another study, on T cells of mothers and their children.

The sequenced material came from blood. All receptors come from a boy aged 5-17 years in good health. Each CDR3 is given with its conserved first and last residue. Each record gives: clone size, D gene, J gene, CDR3 length, V gene, CDR3 protein, CDR3 DNA. D genes are given only for firm matches. For some rows the clone size is stated as once, few or many, or as a class when expanded; others skip it.

>few|NA|TRBJ2-2|17|TRBV5-1
CASSPESGATNTGELFF
TGCGCCAGCAGCCCGGAATCGGGGGCAACGAACACCGGGGAGCTGTTTTTT
>few|TRBD1|TRBJ2-3|14|TRBV10-3
CATYGDSKTDTQYF
TGTGCCACGTATGGGGACAGCAAGACAGATACGCAGTATTTT
>NA|NA|TRBJ2-3|14|TRBV10-3
CAISDREVSDTQYF
TGTGCCATCAGTGACAGGGAGGTATCAGATACGCAGTATTTT
>few|TRBD2|TRBJ2-7|17|TRBV5-1
CASSFRGTSGSFNEQYF
TGCGCCAGCAGCTTTAGAGGGACTAGCGGGAGCTTCAACGAGCAGTACTTC
>once|NA|TRBJ2-4|13|TRBV20-1
CSARGASKNIRYF
TGCAGTGCCCGAGGGGCGTCCAAAAACATTCGGTACTTC
>few|TRBD2|TRBJ2-3|16|TRBV5-1
CASSLGTSSGTDTQYF
TGCGCCAGCAGCTTGGGGACTAGCTCAGGCACAGATACGCAGTATTTT
>few|TRBD2|TRBJ2-5|14|TRBV29-1
CSVDGLADQETQYF
TGCAGCGTTGACGGACTAGCGGACCAAGAGACCCAGTACTTC
>few|NA|TRBJ1-5|12|TRBV19
CASSSWGQPQHF
TGTGCCAGTAGTTCCTGGGGTCAGCCCCAGCATTTT
>NA|TRBD1|TRBJ2-4|14|TRBV13
CASSIDRDQNIQYF
TGTGCCAGCAGCATCGACAGGGACCAAAACATTCAGTACTTC
>NA|NA|TRBJ1-1|14|TRBV20-1
CSAEQGTLNTEAFF
TGCAGTGCGGAACAGGGAACCTTGAACACTGAAGCTTTCTTT
>NA|TRBD1|TRBJ1-2|18|TRBV29-1
CSVEAGGQGVPTNYGYTF
TGCAGCGTTGAAGCGGGGGGACAGGGAGTCCCAACTAACTATGGCTACACCTTC
>few|TRBD1|TRBJ2-4|14|TRBV9
CASSGRTGQNIQYF
TGTGCCAGCAGCGGGCGGACAGGACAAAACATTCAGTACTTC
>few|NA|TRBJ2-3|15|TRBV6-2/TRBV6-3
CASTTRFTGTDTQYF
TGTGCCAGCACCACACGGTTCACTGGCACAGATACGCAGTATTTT
>few|NA|TRBJ2-3|10|TRBV6-4
CASHRGTQYF
TGTGCCTCCCACCGGGGTACGCAGTATTTT
>few|NA|TRBJ2-6|16|TRBV15
CATSRDPPGGANVLTF
TGTGCCACCAGCAGAGATCCACCAGGAGGGGCCAACGTCCTGACTTTC
>few|TRBD2|TRBJ2-7|15|TRBV27
CASSPSGAGVPEQYF
TGTGCCAGCAGTCCCTCGGGAGCGGGAGTACCCGAGCAGTACTTC
>NA|TRBD2|TRBJ2-3|14|TRBV20-1
CSASGLAGEDTQYF
TGCAGTGCTAGTGGGCTAGCGGGGGAGGATACGCAGTATTTT
>once|TRBD2|TRBJ2-5|16|TRBV28
CASSFGPAGDPETQYF
TGTGCCAGCAGTTTTGGCCCAGCGGGAGATCCGGAGACCCAGTACTTC
>few|NA|TRBJ2-5|15|TRBV4-1
CASPPQGPLQETQCF
TGCGCCAGCCCCCCCCAGGGTCCCCTCCAAGAGACCCAGTGCTTC
>few|NA|TRBJ2-1|14|TRBV29-1
CSVEGRVAYNEQFF
TGCAGCGTTGAAGGGCGGGTCGCCTACAATGAGCAGTTCTTC
>NA|NA|TRBJ2-5|14|TRBV20-1
CSARGTLKEETQCF
TGCAGTGCTAGAGGGACCCTCAAGGAGGAGACCCAGTGCTTC
>NA|NA|TRBJ2-7|15|TRBV4-1
CASSQVHGTLWEQYF
TGCGCCAGCAGCCAAGTACATGGCACGTTGTGGGAGCAGTACTTC
>few|TRBD2|TRBJ2-4|12|TRBV4-1
CASSQDGREGYF
TGCGCCAGCAGCCAAGATGGCAGGGAGGGGTACTTC
>NA|TRBD2|TRBJ2-5|15|TRBV20-1
CSASPIAGEGETQYF
TGCAGTGCTAGCCCTATAGCGGGAGAGGGAGAGACCCAGTACTTC
>many|TRBD2|TRBJ2-5|13|TRBV7-3
CASSPGGWETQYF
TGTGCCAGCAGCCCGGGGGGATGGGAGACCCAGTACTTC
>NA|NA|TRBJ2-1|12|TRBV15
CATSRGDDEQFF
TGTGCCACCAGCAGAGGGGATGATGAGCAGTTCTTC
>few|TRBD2|TRBJ2-5|17|TRBV3-1
CASSQEGREGLGETQYF
TGTGCCAGCAGCCAAGAAGGGCGGGAGGGCCTAGGGGAGACCCAGTACTTC